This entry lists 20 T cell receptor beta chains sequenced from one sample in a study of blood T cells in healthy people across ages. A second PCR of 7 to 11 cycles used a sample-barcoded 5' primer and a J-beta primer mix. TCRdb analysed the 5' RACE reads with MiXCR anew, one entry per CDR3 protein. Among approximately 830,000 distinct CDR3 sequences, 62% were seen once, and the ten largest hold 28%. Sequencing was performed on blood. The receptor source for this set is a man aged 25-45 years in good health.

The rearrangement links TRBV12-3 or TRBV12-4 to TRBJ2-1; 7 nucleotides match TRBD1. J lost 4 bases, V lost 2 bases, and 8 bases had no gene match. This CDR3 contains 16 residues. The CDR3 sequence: CASSLSRGQQYNEQFF. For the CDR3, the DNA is TGTGCCAGCAGTTTAAGTAGGGGACAGCAATACAATGAGCAGTTCTTC.

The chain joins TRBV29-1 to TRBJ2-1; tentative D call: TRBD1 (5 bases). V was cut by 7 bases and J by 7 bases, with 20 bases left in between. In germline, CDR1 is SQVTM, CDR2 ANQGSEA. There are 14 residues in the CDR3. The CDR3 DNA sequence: TGCAGCGGGGTAGGGGCAATTGGTAGTAATGAGCAGTTCTTC. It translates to CSGVGAIGSNEQFF.

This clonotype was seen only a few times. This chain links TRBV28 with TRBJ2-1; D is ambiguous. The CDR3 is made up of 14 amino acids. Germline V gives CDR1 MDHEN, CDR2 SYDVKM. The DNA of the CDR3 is TGTGGGGCATGCCCCGCCGTCGCCTACAATGAGCAGTTCTTC. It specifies CGACPAVAYNEQFF.

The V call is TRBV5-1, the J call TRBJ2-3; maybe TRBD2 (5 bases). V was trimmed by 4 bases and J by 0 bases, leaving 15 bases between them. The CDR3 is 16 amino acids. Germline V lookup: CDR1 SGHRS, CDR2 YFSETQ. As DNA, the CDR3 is TGCGCCAGCAGCCAAGGACTCAGTAAGAGCACAGATACGCAGTATTTT. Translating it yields CASSQGLSKSTDTQYF.

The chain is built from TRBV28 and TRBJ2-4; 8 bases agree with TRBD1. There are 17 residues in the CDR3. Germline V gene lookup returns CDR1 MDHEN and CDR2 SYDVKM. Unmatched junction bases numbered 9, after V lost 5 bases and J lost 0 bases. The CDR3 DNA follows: TGTGCCAGCAGTGCGCTCGGACAGGGCCTAGCCAAAAACATTCAGTACTTC. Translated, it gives CASSALGQGLAKNIQYF.

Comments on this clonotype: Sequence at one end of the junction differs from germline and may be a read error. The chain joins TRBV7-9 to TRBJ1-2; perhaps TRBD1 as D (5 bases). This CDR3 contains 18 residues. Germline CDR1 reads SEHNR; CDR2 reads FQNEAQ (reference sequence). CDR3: CASSLVRDRLYTMYGYTF. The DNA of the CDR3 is TGTGCCAGTAGCTTAGTTCGCGACAGATTATATACGATGTATGGCTACACCTTC.

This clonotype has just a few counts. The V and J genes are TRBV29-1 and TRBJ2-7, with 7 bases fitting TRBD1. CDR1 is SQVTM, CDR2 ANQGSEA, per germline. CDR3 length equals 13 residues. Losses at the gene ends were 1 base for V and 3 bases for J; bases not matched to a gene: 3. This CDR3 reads CSVEGPGGYEQYF. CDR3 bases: TGCAGCGTTGAAGGCCCAGGGGGCTACGAGCAGTACTTC.

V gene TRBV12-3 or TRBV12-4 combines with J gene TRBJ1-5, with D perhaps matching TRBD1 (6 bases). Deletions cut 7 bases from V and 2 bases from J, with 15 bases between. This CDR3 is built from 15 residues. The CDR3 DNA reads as TGTGCCAGCAATGAAAGGGGGGGAGGCAATCAGCCCCAGCATTTT. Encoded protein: CASNERGGGNQPQHF.

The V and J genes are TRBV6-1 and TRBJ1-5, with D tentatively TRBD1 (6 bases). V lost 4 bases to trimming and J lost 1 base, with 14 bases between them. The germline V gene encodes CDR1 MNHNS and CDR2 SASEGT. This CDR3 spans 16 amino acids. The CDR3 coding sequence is TGTGCCAGCAGTGGGGGACACCGGGTGAGCAATCAGCCCCAGCATTTT. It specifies CASSGGHRVSNQPQHF.

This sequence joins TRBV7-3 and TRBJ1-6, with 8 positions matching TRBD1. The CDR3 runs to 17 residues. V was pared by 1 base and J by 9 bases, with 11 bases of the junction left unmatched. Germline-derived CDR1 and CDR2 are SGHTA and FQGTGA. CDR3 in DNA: TGTGCCAGCAGCTTAAATCCGCCCGGACAGGGCACTTCACCCCTCCACTTT. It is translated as CASSLNPPGQGTSPLHF. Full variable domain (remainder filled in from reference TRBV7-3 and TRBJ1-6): GAGVSQTPSNKVTEKGKYVELRCDPISGHTALYWYRQSLGQGPEFLIYFQGTGAADDSGLPNDRFFAVRPEGSVSTLKIQRTERGDSAVYLCASSLNPPGQGTSPLHFGNGTRLTVT.

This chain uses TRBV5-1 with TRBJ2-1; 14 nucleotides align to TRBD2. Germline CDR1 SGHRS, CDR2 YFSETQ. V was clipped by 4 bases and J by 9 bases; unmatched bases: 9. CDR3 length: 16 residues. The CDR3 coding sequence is TGCGCCAGCAGCCAGACTAGCGGGGGGGCCCTCGGTGAGCAGTTCTTC. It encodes CASSQTSGGALGEQFF.

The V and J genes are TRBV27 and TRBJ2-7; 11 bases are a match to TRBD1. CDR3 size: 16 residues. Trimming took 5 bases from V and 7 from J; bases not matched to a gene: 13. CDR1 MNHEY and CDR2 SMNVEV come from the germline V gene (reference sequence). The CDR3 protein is CASSPYGQGAPEEQYF. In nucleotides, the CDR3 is TGTGCCAGCAGTCCATACGGACAGGGGGCGCCGGAAGAGCAGTACTTC.

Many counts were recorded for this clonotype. The CDR3 region has the DNA TGCAGTGCTAGGGAGGGACTAAACCTTTACAATGAGCAGTTCTTC. Its translation is CSAREGLNLYNEQFF. The chain links TRBV20-1 to TRBJ2-1; 7 bases line up with TRBD2. Germline CDR1 and CDR2: DFQATT and SNEGSKA (reference sequence). The CDR3 contains 15 residues. V lost 3 bases and J lost 4; bases outside the gene matches: 9.

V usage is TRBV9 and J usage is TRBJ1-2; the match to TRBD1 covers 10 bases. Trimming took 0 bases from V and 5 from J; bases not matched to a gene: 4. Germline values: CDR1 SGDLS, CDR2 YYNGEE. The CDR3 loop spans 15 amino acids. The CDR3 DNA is TGTGCCAGCAGCGTAGGGACAGGGGGGGAGTATGGCTACACCTTC. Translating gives CASSVGTGGEYGYTF. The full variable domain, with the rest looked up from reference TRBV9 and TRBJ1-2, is DSGVTQTPKHLITATGQRVTLRCSPRSGDLSVYWYQQSLDQGLQFLIQYYNGEERAKGNILERFSAQQFPDLHSELNLSSLELGDSALYFCASSVGTGGEYGYTFGSGTRLTVV.

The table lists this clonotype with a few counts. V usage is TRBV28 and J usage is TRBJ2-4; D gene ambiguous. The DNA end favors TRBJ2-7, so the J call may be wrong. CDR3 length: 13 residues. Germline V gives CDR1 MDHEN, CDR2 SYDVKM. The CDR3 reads CASRLSGIYEQYF. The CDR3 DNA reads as TGTGCCAGCAGACTCAGTGGGATCTACGAGCAGTACTTC.

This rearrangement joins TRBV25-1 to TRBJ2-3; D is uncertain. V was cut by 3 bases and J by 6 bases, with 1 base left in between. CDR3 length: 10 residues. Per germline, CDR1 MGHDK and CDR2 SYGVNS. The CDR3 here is CASSEDTQYF. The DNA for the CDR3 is TGTGCCAGCAGTGAGGATACGCAGTATTTT.

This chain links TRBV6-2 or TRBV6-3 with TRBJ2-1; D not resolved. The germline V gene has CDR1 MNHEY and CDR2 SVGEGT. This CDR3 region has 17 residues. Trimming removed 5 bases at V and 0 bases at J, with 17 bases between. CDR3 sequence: CASSPQKRASSYNEQFF. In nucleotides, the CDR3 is TGTGCCAGCAGTCCCCAGAAACGGGCCAGCTCCTACAATGAGCAGTTCTTC.

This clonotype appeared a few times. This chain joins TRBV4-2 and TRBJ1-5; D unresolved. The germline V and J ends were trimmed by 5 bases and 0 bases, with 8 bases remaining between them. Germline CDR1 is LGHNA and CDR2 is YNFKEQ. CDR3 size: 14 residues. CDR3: CASSVGHSNQPQHF. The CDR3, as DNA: TGTGCCAGCAGCGTCGGTCATAGCAATCAGCCCCAGCATTTT.

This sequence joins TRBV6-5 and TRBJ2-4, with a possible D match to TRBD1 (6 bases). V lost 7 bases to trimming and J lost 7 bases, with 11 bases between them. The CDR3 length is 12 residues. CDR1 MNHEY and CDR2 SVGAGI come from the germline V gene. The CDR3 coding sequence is TGTGCCAGCACCTCGCAGGGGAACATTCAGTACTTC. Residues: CASTSQGNIQYF.

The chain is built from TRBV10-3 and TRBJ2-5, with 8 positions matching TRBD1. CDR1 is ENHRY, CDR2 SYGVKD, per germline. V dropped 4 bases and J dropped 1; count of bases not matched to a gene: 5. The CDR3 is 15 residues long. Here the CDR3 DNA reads TGTGCCATCAGTGGGGGACAGGCACGCCAAGAGACCCAGTACTTC. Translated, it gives CAISGGQARQETQYF.